This T cell receptor (beta chain) is drawn from a study of T cells after yellow fever vaccination. Study details: The SMART-Seq v4 Ultra Low Input method served to prepare the low-cell-number fractions.

In this sample, this clonotype turned up a few times. Its antigen is currently unknown. Template-switching 5'RACE yielded the TCR cDNA; a universal primer site and UMIs were added in the process. TCRdb re-derived calls from the 5' RACE reads in MiXCR, one entry per CDR3 protein. Seen here are approximately 350,000 distinct CDR3 sequences, more than 9% observed once, and the top ten hold around 20%. Whole-study findings and limits: FACS-sorted repertoires might harbor abundant contaminating clonotypes from the bulk population. Clones from primary vaccination mostly reappeared after the booster (over 95% CD4, 88% CD8).

The clonotype comes from a man between 18 and 35 years old who received the YFV17D yellow fever vaccine. The sequencing used PBMCs, collected on the day of the first yellow fever vaccination.

The CDR3 here is CASSPLLAGTGETQYF. The CDR3 DNA reads as TGTGCCAGCAGCCCCCTTCTAGCGGGGACAGGGGAGACCCAGTACTTC. This rearrangement joins TRBV14 to TRBJ2-5, with D perhaps assigned TRBD1 or TRBD2 (9 bases each). CDR1 is SGHDN and CDR2 is FVKESK in the germline V gene. This CDR3 has 16 amino acids. V dropped 4 bases and J dropped 5 bases, with 20 bases sitting between them.